Shown below are 5 T cell receptor beta chains from a single sample sequenced in a study of T cell repertoires in cytomegalovirus infection. From the reads, TCRdb called clonotypes with MiXCR, one entry per CDR3 protein. The sample records fewer than 200,000 distinct CDR3 sequences, 13% to 15% being singletons. Sequenced: PBMCs. The receptors were gathered from a human donor in good health (CMV status not recorded). Some clones in this sample may be carry-over from other donors' samples.

This clonotype was seen at least ten times. V usage is TRBV7-2 and J usage is TRBJ2-1; 7 nucleotides agree with TRBD1. Losses at the gene ends were 1 base for V and 5 bases for J; bases not matched to a gene: 5. This CDR3 has 15 residues. Germline V gene lookup returns CDR1 SGHTA and CDR2 FQGNSA. The CDR3 region is CASSLVSGQNNEQFF. CDR3 nucleotides: TGTGCCAGCAGCTTAGTGTCGGGACAGAACAATGAGCAGTTCTTC.

The CDR3 coding sequence is TGTGCCAGCAGCTTAGTGGCAGACGGAACTGAAGCTTTCTTT. Residues: CASSLVADGTEAFF. The J gene is TRBJ1-1, the V gene TRBV7-9; the D is unclear. V was clipped by 1 base and J by 5 bases, with 11 bases between them. Germline loops: CDR1 SEHNR, CDR2 FQNEAQ (reference sequence). The CDR3 is made up of 14 amino acids.

This clonotype was counted between two and nine times. The J gene is TRBJ2-4, the V gene TRBV6-4; TRBD1 agrees at 9 bases. This CDR3 region has 16 residues. CDR1 is MRHNA, CDR2 SNTAGT, per germline. Trimming removed 6 bases from V and 0 bases from J; junction bases left unmatched: 6. The CDR3 reads CASSQTGGLAKNIQYF. In nucleotides, the CDR3 is TGTGCCAGCAGCCAGACAGGGGGGCTAGCCAAAAACATTCAGTACTTC.

The V and J genes are TRBV19 and TRBJ2-3, with D perhaps assigned TRBD1 or TRBD2 (5 bases each). The CDR3 sequence is 14 residues long. Trimming shortened V by 3 bases and J by 6 bases, and 13 bases separated the two germline ends. The germline V gene encodes CDR1 LNHDA and CDR2 SQIVND (reference sequence). The CDR3 DNA follows: TGTGCCAGTAGTATTGGGGGTCTATTTGATACGCAGTATTTT. Protein: CASSIGGLFDTQYF.

This clonotype was seen ten or more times. The V gene is TRBV28, the J gene TRBJ2-4, with 8 bases fitting TRBD2. V lost 3 bases, J lost 0 bases, and 1 base stayed unmatched. Germline loops: CDR1 MDHEN, CDR2 SYDVKM. This CDR3 has 15 residues. CDR3 in amino acids: CASSFSGVAKNIQYF. CDR3 bases: TGTGCCAGCAGTTTTAGCGGGGTAGCCAAAAACATTCAGTACTTC.